Given below is one T cell receptor beta chain in context. This sample is drawn from a study of cytomegalovirus exposure and HLA in healthy donors. Data came from immunoSEQ multiplex PCR; TCRdb stores just in-frame clones and leaves some out. This table has 100,000 to 150,000 clones, almost 90% appearing once. V lost 0 bases to trimming and J lost 8 bases; unmatched junction nucleotides: 12. CDR3 length equals 16 residues. Germline V gene lookup returns CDR1 SEHNR and CDR2 FQNEAQ (reference sequence). This TCR was recovered from a man aged 25-45 years in good health and CMV-seronegative. The chain has TRBV7-9 and TRBJ2-7, with 8 bases aligning to TRBD1. The source material was PBMCs. CDR3 in amino acids: CASSLAGAGGLFKQYF. CDR3 sequence (DNA): TGTGCCAGCAGCTTAGCCGGGGCAGGGGGCCTTTTCAAGCAGTACTTC.